These T cell receptor beta chains were read from a single sample in a study of T-cell memory formation after mild COVID-19. MiXCR, applied by TCRdb to the 5' RACE reads, yields one record per CDR3 protein. The sample holds about 390,000 distinct CDR3 sequences, around 20% seen once. Sequenced sample: PBMCs or a T cell subset sorted from them (not recorded which). The receptors stem from an adult woman who had mild COVID-19 (a few samples of this study predate the infection). Cell type and time point are not known. CDR3s include the opening cysteine and the closing phenylalanine or tryptophan. The D gene is left open where the match is weak. The size field is filled for only some rows; it gives once, few, many or a size class.

many	TRBJ2-7	TRBD2	TRBV20-1	TGCAGTGCTAGAGATATGCGGGGGGACTACGAGCAGTACTTC	CSARDMRGDYEQYF
-	TRBJ2-1	-	TRBV7-2	TGTGCCAGCAGGCCCGGAGTACGGGCCAATGAGCAGTTCTTC	CASRPGVRANEQFF
few	TRBJ2-7	TRBD2	TRBV5-1	TGCGCCAGCAGCTTGGCCCGGACTAGTTTAACCCCCTACGAGCAGTACTTC	CASSLARTSLTPYEQYF
-	TRBJ2-3	TRBD1	TRBV5-1	TGCGCCAGCAGCTGGGGACAGGGGTTTGCAGATACGCAGTATTTT	CASSWGQGFADTQYF
-	TRBJ2-2	-	TRBV5-1	TGCGCCAGCAGCCCGACGATGAACACCGGGGAGCTGTTTTTT	CASSPTMNTGELFF
few	TRBJ2-7	-	TRBV2	TGTGCCAGCAGTGGCTATGACGGCTACGAGCAGTACTTC	CASSGYDGYEQYF
-	TRBJ2-7	TRBD1	TRBV7-9	TGTGCCAGCAGCCAAGGGACAGTCCCCTCCGAGGTTCGGTACTTC	CASSQGTVPSEVRYF
few	TRBJ2-3	TRBD2	TRBV7-6	TGTGCCAGCAGCTTAGCTAGCGGGGCTATAGATACGCAGTATTTT	CASSLASGAIDTQYF
-	TRBJ2-5	-	TRBV5-1	TGCGCCAGCAGCAACATAGCGACAAAGACCCAGTACTTC	CASSNIATKTQYF
-	TRBJ2-5	-	TRBV5-1	TGCGCCAGCAGCTTGATCGACAGCATCCAAGAGACCCAGTACTTC	CASSLIDSIQETQYF
-	TRBJ1-2	-	TRBV20-1	TGCAGTGCCCCCATTATGTGGCAGGGGAGACGCTATGGCTACACCTTC	CSAPIMWQGRRYGYTF
-	TRBJ1-1	-	TRBV3-1	TGTGCCAGCAGCCAAGGCCCGGTCACTGAAGCTTTCTTT	CASSQGPVTEAFF
-	TRBJ1-4	-	TRBV27	TGTGCCAGCAGTTTAAACGGATTTAATGAAAAACTGTTTTTT	CASSLNGFNEKLFF
few	TRBJ1-1	-	TRBV11-2	TGTGCCAGCAGCTTAAGAGGGTTTCGGGATCGGGAAGCTTTCTTT	CASSLRGFRDREAFF
few	TRBJ1-2	-	TRBV7-6	TGTGCCAGCAGCTTAAGGGCAGGGGAACGCTACACCTTC	CASSLRAGERYTF
few	TRBJ1-5	TRBD1	TRBV5-1	TGCGCCAGCAGCTTGCAGGGGGGCTCCAATCAGCCCCAGCATTTT	CASSLQGGSNQPQHF
-	TRBJ2-1	-	TRBV29-1	TGCAGCGTGGTGAGGTTGAACAATGAGCAGTTCTTC	CSVVRLNNEQFF
few	TRBJ2-7	-	TRBV13	TGTGCCAGCAGCCTCGAGGGGGACGGCGACTACGAGCAGTACTTC	CASSLEGDGDYEQYF
-	TRBJ1-2	-	TRBV6-6	TGTGCCAGCAGTCCCATACGGGGGCGAGCTAACTATGGCTACACCTTC	CASSPIRGRANYGYTF
few	TRBJ2-7	-	TRBV4-1	TGCGCCAGCAGCGCCCGCCCCGCGCGGGCAACCTACGAGCAGTACTTC	CASSARPARATYEQYF
few	TRBJ2-7	-	TRBV5-5	TGTGCCAGCAGCTTGGGGCACGCTCTGCAGGGCTACGAGCAGTACTTC	CASSLGHALQGYEQYF
-	TRBJ2-3	TRBD2	TRBV30	TGTGCCTGGAGCGAACGACTAGCGGGGGGGAATACGCAGTATTTT	CAWSERLAGGNTQYF
-	TRBJ2-3	-	TRBV5-1	TGCGCCAGCAGACGAGGGGCAGGGTTATCAGATACGCAGTATTTT	CASRRGAGLSDTQYF
-	TRBJ2-3	-	TRBV7-2	TGTGCCAGCAGCTCAAATGGACGCACAGATACGCAGTATTTT	CASSSNGRTDTQYF
-	TRBJ2-5	TRBD1	TRBV7-8	TGTGCCAGCAGCTACAGACAGGGTGTCGTGGAGACCCAGTACTTC	CASSYRQGVVETQYF
many	TRBJ2-7	-	TRBV10-3	TGTGCCATCAGTGCTGGGCGGGACACCTACGAGCAGTACTTC	CAISAGRDTYEQYF
few	TRBJ2-5	-	TRBV9	TGTGCCAGCAGCGTAGCCCAGGAGACCCAGTACTTC	CASSVAQETQYF
-	TRBJ1-2	-	TRBV5-1	TGCGCCAGCAGCGTCGGGAATAACTATGGCTACACCTTC	CASSVGNNYGYTF
few	TRBJ2-3	TRBD2	TRBV20-1	TGCAGTGCTAGAGATCCCAGCGGGAGTGATGGCACAGATACGCAGTATTTT	CSARDPSGSDGTDTQYF
-	TRBJ1-5	-	TRBV5-1	TGCGCCAGCCAATACCTTCCTCGAGCGACTCTGATGGGACACCCGGGGAGTCAGCCCCAGCATTTT	CASQYLPRATLMGHPGSQPQHF
-	TRBJ2-2	-	TRBV5-5	TGTGCCAGCAGCCTGCTGGGGGCAGCGAACACCGGGGAGCTGTTTTTT	CASSLLGAANTGELFF
-	TRBJ1-6	-	TRBV12-3/TRBV12-4	TGTGCCAGCAGTTCCCATAATTCACCCCTCCACTTT	CASSSHNSPLHF
-	TRBJ2-1	-	TRBV20-1	TGCAGTACCTGGACCGGCCCCCATGAGCAGTTCTTC	CSTWTGPHEQFF
-	TRBJ2-1	-	TRBV12-3/TRBV12-4	TGTGCCAGCAGTTTATCTCTCGGTAATGAGCAGTTCTTC	CASSLSLGNEQFF
-	TRBJ2-7	TRBD1	TRBV20-1	TGCAGTGCTAGCGAACCGGGACAGGTCACCTACGAGCAGTACTTC	CSASEPGQVTYEQYF
few	TRBJ2-7	-	TRBV15	TGTGCCACCAGCAGAGACAGGCTTGGCAACGAGCAGTACTTC	CATSRDRLGNEQYF
-	TRBJ2-7	TRBD1	TRBV13	TGTGCCAGCAGCTTAGGCCGGGACAGGGCCTACGAGCAGTACTTC	CASSLGRDRAYEQYF
-	TRBJ2-2	-	TRBV9	TGTGCCAGCAGCGTAGAGGGGCATGTCGGGGAGCTGTTTTTT	CASSVEGHVGELFF
many	TRBJ2-3	TRBD2	TRBV27	TGTGCCAGCAGTGTCGGGACTAGCGCAGATACGCAGTATTTT	CASSVGTSADTQYF
many	TRBJ2-1	TRBD1	TRBV20-1	TGCAGTGCTAAGCGGGACAGGGGGAAGAAGGGCAATGAGCAGTTCTTC	CSAKRDRGKKGNEQFF
-	TRBJ2-1	-	TRBV7-2	TGTGCCAGCAGCTCAACCATATTGACCACCTACAATGAGCAGTTCTTC	CASSSTILTTYNEQFF
-	TRBJ2-7	-	TRBV14	TGTGCCAGCAGCCCACGGGGTAGGGATAACTACGAGCAGTACTTC	CASSPRGRDNYEQYF